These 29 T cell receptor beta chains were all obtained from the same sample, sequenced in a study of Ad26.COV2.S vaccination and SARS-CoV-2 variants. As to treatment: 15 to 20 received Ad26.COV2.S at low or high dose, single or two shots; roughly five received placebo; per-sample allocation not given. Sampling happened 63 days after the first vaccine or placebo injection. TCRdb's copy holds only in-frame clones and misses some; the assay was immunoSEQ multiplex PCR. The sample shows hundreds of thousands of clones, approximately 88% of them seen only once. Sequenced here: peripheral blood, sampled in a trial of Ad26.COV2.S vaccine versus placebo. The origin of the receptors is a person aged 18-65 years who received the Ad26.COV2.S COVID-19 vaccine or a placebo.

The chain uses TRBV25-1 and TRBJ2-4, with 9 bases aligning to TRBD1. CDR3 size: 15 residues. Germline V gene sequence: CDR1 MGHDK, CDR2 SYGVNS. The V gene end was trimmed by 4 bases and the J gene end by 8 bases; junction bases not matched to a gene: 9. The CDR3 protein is CASSASDRGKDIQYF. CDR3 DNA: TGTGCCAGCAGTGCCTCGGACAGGGGTAAGGACATTCAGTACTTC.

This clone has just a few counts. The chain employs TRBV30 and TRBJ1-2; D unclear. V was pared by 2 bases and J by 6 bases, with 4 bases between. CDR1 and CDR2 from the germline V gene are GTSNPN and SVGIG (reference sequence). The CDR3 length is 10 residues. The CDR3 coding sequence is TGTGCCTGGAGTAGGAATGGCTACACCTTC. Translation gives CAWSRNGYTF.

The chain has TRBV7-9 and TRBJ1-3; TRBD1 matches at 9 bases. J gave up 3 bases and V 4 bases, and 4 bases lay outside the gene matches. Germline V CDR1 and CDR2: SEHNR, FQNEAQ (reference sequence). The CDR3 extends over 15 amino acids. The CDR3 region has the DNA TGTGCCAGCAGCTCTTACAGGGGGCTTGGAAACACCATATATTTT. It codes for CASSSYRGLGNTIYF.

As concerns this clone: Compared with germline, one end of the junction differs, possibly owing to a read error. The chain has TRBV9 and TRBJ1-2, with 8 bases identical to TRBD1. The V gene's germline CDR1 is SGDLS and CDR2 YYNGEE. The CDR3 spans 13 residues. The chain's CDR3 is CASSVDGGDRGVF. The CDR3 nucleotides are TGTGCCAGCAGCGTAGACGGGGGAGACAGGGGAGTCTTC.

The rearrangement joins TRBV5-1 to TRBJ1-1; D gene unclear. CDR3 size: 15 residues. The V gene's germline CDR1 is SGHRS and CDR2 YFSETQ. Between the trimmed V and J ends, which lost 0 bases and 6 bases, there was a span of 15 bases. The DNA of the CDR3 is TGCGCCAGCAGCTTGGGTGATTGGACCCAATCTGAAGCTTTCTTT. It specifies CASSLGDWTQSEAFF.

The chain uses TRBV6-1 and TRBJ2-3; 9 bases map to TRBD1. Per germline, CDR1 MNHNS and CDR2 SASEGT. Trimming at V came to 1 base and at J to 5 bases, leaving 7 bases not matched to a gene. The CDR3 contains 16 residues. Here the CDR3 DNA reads TGTGCCAGCAGTGAAGGAAACAGGGGGCGAGGAGATACGCAGTATTTT. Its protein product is CASSEGNRGRGDTQYF.

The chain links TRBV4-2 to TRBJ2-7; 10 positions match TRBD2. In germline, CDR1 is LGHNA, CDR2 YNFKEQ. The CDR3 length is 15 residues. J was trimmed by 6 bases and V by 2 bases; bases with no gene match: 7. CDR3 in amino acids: CASSQISGRAAEQYF. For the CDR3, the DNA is TGTGCCAGCAGCCAAATAAGCGGGAGGGCCGCCGAGCAGTACTTC.

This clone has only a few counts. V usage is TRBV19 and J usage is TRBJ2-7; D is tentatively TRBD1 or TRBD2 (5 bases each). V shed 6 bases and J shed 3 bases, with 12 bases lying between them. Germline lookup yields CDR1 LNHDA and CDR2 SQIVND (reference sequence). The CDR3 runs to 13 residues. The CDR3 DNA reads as TGTGCCAGTAGGATGGCAGGGAGCTACGAGCAGTACTTC. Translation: CASRMAGSYEQYF.

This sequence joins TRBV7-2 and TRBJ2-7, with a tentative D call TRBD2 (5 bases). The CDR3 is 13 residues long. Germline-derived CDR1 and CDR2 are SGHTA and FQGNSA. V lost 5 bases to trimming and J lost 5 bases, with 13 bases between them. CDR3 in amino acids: CASSPYGVNEQYF. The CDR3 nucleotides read TGTGCCAGCAGCCCCTACGGGGTTAACGAGCAGTACTTC.

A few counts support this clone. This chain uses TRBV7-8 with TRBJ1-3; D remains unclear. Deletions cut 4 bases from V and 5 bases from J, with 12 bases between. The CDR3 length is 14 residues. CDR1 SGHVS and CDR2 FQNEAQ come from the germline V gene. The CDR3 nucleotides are TGTGCCAGCAGCTCCCAAGGACGGAGAAACACCATATATTTT. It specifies CASSSQGRRNTIYF.

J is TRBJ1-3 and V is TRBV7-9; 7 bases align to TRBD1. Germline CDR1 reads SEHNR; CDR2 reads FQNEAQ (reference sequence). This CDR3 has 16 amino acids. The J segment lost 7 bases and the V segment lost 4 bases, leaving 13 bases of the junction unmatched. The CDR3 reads CASSSSNRGLGNTIYF. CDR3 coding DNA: TGTGCCAGCAGCTCTTCCAACAGGGGCCTCGGGAACACCATATATTTT.

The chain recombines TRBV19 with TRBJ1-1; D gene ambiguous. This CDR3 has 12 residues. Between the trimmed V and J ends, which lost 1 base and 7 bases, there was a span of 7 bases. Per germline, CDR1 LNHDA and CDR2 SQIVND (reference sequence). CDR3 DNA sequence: TGTGCCAGTAGTATAGGGCAGAGTGAAGCTTTCTTT. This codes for CASSIGQSEAFF.

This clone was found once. The CDR3 nucleotides read TGCAGCGTCGAACAGTACCTCTCCTACAATGAGCAGTTCTTC. It codes for CSVEQYLSYNEQFF. The chain links TRBV29-1 to TRBJ2-1, with D hard to call. Germline V gives CDR1 SQVTM, CDR2 ANQGSEA. V was trimmed by 6 bases and J by 0 bases, leaving 12 bases between them. The CDR3 covers 14 residues.

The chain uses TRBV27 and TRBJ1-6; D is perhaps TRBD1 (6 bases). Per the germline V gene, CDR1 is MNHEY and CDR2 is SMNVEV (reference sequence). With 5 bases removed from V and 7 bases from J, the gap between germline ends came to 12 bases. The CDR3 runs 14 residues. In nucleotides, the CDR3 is TGTGCCAGCAGTGGATCCAGGGGAAATTCACCCCTCCACTTT. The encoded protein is CASSGSRGNSPLHF.

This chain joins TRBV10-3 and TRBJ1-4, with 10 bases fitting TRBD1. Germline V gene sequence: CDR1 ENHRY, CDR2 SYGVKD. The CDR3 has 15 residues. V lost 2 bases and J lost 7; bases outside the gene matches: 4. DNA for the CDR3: TGTGCCATCAGTGAGAGGGGACAGGGGTCTGAAAAACTGTTTTTT. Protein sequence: CAISERGQGSEKLFF.

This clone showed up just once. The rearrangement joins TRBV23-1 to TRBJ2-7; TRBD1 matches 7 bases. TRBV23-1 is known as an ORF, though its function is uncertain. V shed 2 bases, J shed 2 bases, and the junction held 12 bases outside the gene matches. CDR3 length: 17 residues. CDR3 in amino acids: CASSQIFEGQFTYEQYF. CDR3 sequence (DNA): TGCGCCAGCAGTCAAATTTTCGAGGGACAGTTTACCTACGAGCAGTACTTC.

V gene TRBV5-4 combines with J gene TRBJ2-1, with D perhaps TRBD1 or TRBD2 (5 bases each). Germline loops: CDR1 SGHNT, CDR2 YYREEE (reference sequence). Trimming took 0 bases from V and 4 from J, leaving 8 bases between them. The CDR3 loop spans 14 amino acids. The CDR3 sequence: CASSLAGTYNEQFF. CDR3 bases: TGTGCCAGCAGCTTGGCAGGGACGTACAATGAGCAGTTCTTC.

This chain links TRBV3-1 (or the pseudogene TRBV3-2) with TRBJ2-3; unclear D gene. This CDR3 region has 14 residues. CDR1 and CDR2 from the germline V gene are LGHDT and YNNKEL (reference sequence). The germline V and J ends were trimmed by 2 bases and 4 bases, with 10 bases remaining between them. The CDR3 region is CASSQLFTADTQYF. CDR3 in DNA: TGTGCCAGCAGCCAACTATTTACAGCAGATACGCAGTATTTT.

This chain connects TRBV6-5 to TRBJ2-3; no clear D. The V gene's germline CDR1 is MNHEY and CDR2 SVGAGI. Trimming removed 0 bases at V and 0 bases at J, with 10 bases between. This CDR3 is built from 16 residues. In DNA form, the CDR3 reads TGTGCCAGCAGTTACTCGAGCAGCTTTAGCACAGATACGCAGTATTTT. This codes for CASSYSSSFSTDTQYF.

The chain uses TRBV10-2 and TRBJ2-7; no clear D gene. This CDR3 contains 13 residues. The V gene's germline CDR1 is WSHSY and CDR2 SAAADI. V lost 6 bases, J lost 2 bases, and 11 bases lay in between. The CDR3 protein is CASSEGRAYEQYF. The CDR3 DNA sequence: TGCGCCAGCAGCGAAGGAAGGGCCTACGAGCAGTACTTC.

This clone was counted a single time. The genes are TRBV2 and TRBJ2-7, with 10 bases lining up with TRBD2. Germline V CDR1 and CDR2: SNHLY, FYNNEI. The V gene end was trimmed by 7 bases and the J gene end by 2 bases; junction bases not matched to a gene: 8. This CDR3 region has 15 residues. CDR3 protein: CASTPLAGTPYEQYF. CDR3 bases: TGTGCCAGCACTCCACTAGCGGGGACCCCCTACGAGCAGTACTTC.

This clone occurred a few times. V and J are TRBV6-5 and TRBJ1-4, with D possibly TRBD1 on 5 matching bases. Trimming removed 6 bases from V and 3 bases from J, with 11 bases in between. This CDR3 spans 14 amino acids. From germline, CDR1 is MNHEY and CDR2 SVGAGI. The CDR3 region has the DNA TGTGCCAGCAGCCCGGGGCACGCTAATGAAAAACTGTTTTTT. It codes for CASSPGHANEKLFF.

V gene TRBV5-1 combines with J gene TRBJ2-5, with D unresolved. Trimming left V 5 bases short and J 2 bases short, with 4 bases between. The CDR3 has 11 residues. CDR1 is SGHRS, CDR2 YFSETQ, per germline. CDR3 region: CASRQQETQYF. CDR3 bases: TGCGCCAGCAGGCAGCAAGAGACCCAGTACTTC.

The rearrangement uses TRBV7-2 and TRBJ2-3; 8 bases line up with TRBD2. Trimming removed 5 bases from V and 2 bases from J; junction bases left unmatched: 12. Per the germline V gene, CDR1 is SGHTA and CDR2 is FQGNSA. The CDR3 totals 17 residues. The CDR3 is CASSLLGSGGSTDTQYF. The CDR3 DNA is TGTGCCAGCAGCCTTCTGGGAAGCGGGGGATCCACAGATACGCAGTATTTT.

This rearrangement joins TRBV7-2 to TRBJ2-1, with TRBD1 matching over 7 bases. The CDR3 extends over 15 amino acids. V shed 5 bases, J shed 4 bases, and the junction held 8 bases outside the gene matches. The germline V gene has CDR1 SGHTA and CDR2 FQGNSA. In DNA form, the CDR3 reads TGTGCCAGCAGCCCGAGACAGGGAACGTACAATGAGCAGTTCTTC. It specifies CASSPRQGTYNEQFF.

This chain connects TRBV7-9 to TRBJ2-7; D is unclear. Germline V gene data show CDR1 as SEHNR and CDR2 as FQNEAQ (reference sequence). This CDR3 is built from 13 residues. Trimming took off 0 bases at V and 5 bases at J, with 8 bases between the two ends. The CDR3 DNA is TGTGCCAGCAGCTTAGCGCCGCGAGACGAGCAGTACTTC. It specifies CASSLAPRDEQYF.

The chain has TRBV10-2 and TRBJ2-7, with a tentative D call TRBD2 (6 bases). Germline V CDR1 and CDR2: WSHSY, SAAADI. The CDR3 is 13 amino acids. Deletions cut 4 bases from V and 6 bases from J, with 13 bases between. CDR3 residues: CASSVGGAGEQYF. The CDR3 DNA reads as TGCGCCAGCAGTGTGGGGGGAGCTGGCGAGCAGTACTTC.

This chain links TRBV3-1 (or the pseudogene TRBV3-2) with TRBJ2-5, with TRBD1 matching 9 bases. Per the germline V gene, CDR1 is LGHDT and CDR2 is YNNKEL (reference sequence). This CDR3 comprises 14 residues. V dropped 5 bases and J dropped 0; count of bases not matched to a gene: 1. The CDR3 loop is CASSGQGYQETQYF. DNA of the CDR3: TGTGCCAGCAGCGGACAGGGGTACCAAGAGACCCAGTACTTC.

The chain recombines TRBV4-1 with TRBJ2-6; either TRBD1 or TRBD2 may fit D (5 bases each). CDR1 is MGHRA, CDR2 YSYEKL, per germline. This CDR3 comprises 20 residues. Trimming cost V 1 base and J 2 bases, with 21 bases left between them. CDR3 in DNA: TGCGCCAGCAGCCAAGGCCCTTGGGGGACCGGCCTAACTGGGGCCAACGTCCTGACTTTC. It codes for CASSQGPWGTGLTGANVLTF.